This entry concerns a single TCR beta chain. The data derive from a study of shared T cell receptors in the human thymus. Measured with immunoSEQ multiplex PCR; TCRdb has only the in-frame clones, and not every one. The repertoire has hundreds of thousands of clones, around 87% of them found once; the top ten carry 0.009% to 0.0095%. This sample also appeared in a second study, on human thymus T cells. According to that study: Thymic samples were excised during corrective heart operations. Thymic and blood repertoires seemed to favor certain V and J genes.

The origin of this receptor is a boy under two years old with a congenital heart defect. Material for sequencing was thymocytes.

The CDR3 region is CASKSTRGGEETQYF. The CDR3 DNA sequence: TGTGCCAGCAAGTCGACCAGGGGTGGGGAAGAGACCCAGTACTTC. The chain uses TRBV28 and TRBJ2-5, with a tentative D call TRBD1 (6 bases). Germline V gene data show CDR1 as MDHEN and CDR2 as SYDVKM. V was pared by 7 bases and J by 3 bases, with 18 bases between. This CDR3 is built from 15 residues.